These 24 T cell receptor beta chains originate from one sample sequenced in a study of CD8+ T cells in alopecia areata. RNA, once extracted, was reverse transcribed into cDNA for use as the sequencing template. The assay was immunoSEQ multiplex PCR, and TCRdb's table has in-frame clones only and misses some. The data hold 120,000 to 150,000 clones, with roughly 80% observed a single time. Documented treatment: oral pan-JAK inhibitor, 5-10 mg twice daily. The sequenced sample was CD8+ T cells sorted from blood, obtained at week 4, from a patient treated with tofacitinib. These receptors came from a human donor with alopecia areata.

This clone occurred once. The rearrangement uses TRBV7-9 and TRBJ1-2, with 7 nucleotides matching TRBD1. V trimming: 5 bases; J trimming: 6 bases; junction bases outside the gene matches: 9. The germline CDR1 and CDR2 sequences are SEHNR and FQNEAQ (reference sequence). This CDR3 spans 14 amino acids. The CDR3: CASSPVGGGDGYTF. The CDR3 nucleotides are TGTGCCAGCAGCCCGGTTGGAGGGGGCGATGGCTACACCTTC.

CDR3 sequence (DNA): TGTGCCAGCAGCTTGGCCTCAGGGTACCAAGAGACCCAGTACTTC. It specifies CASSLASGYQETQYF. V usage is TRBV5-6 and J usage is TRBJ2-5; a possible D gene is TRBD1 (5 bases). The CDR3 sequence is 15 residues long. Trimming cost V 0 bases and J 0 bases, with 9 bases left between them. Germline V gives CDR1 SGHDT, CDR2 YYEEEE.

The genes are TRBV5-4 and TRBJ2-2, with D uncertain. CDR3 length: 14 amino acids. From germline, CDR1 is SGHNT and CDR2 YYREEE (reference sequence). The V end lost 0 bases, the J end lost 6 bases, and 9 bases lay between the germline ends. CDR3 sequence reads: CASSLGVSAGELFF. CDR3 DNA sequence: TGTGCCAGCAGCTTGGGGGTCTCGGCCGGGGAGCTGTTTTTT.

On this clone itself: The junction does not match germline at one end; this may be a read error. V and J are TRBV4-3 and TRBJ2-5, with D tentatively TRBD2 (6 bases). The germline CDR1 and CDR2 sequences are LGHNA and YSLEER. The CDR3 has 13 residues. The CDR3 DNA is TGCGCCAGCAGCCAGGGTGGACCGGCGGGGCAGAACTTC. It specifies CASSQGGPAGQNF.

This clone was picked up a small number of times. The chain couples TRBV2 to TRBJ2-7, with 9 bases lining up with TRBD1. Trimming took 6 bases from V and 7 from J; bases not matched to a gene: 13. This CDR3 region has 15 residues. Per the germline V gene, CDR1 is SNHLY and CDR2 is FYNNEI. Here the CDR3 DNA reads TGTGCCAGCAGCGCTGGGACAGGGAGATCCATAGAGCAGTACTTC. It is translated as CASSAGTGRSIEQYF. Drawing the rest from reference TRBV2 and TRBJ2-7, the complete variable domain is EPEVTQTPSHQVTQMGQEVILRCVPISNHLYFYWYRQILGQKVEFLVSFYNNEISEKSEIFDDQFSVERPDGSNFTLKIRSTKLEDSAMYFCASSAGTGRSIEQYFGPGTRLTVT.

V usage is TRBV25-1 and J usage is TRBJ2-5, with TRBD2 identical over 7 bases. The V segment lost 1 base and the J segment 5 bases; nucleotides outside the gene matches: 4. This CDR3 contains 14 residues. Germline CDR1 MGHDK, CDR2 SYGVNS. The DNA of the CDR3 is TGTGCCAGCAGTGAATTCGGGGGGAGGGAGACCCAGTACTTC. Protein sequence: CASSEFGGRETQYF.

The chain joins TRBV4-1 to TRBJ1-1; TRBD1 aligns across 7 bases. V shed 1 base, J shed 4 bases, and the junction held 9 bases outside the gene matches. Germline CDR1 reads MGHRA; CDR2 reads YSYEKL. The CDR3 loop spans 16 amino acids. DNA for the CDR3: TGCGCCAGCAGCCAAGTCTATACAGGGGACTCCACTGAAGCTTTCTTT. It translates to CASSQVYTGDSTEAFF.

The chain recombines TRBV7-2 with TRBJ1-6; TRBD1 matches at 8 bases. The CDR3 extends over 16 amino acids. The trim removed 1 base at V and 6 bases at J, leaving 5 bases unmatched. Germline V lookup: CDR1 SGHTA, CDR2 FQGNSA. The chain's CDR3 is CASSLGYRGINSPLHF. DNA for the CDR3: TGTGCCAGCAGCTTAGGCTACAGGGGGATTAATTCACCCCTCCACTTT. Full variable domain (missing parts from reference TRBV7-2 and TRBJ1-6): GAGVSQSPSNKVTEKGKDVELRCDPISGHTALYWYRQSLGQGLEFLIYFQGNSAPDKSGLPSDRFSAERTGGSVSTLTIQRTQQEDSAVYLCASSLGYRGINSPLHFGNGTRLTVT.

This chain joins TRBV7-2 and TRBJ2-3; D is unresolved. Germline CDR1 reads SGHTA; CDR2 reads FQGNSA. This CDR3 spans 14 amino acids. Deletions cut 2 bases from V and 6 bases from J, with 12 bases between. For the CDR3, the DNA is TGTGCCAGCAGCTTATATGGGCAAGCGGATACGCAGTATTTT. Its translation: CASSLYGQADTQYF.

This chain connects TRBV18 to TRBJ2-7; 7 bases are a match to TRBD2. Trimming removed 0 bases from V and 5 bases from J; junction bases left unmatched: 4. Germline V gene sequence: CDR1 KGHSH, CDR2 LQKENI. CDR3 length equals 14 residues. CDR3 DNA sequence: TGTGCCAGCTCACCACCGACTAGCAGCAACGAGCAGTACTTC. It specifies CASSPPTSSNEQYF.

This clone has a single count. V gene TRBV7-9 combines with J gene TRBJ2-5, with no clear D. This CDR3 is 13 amino acids long. CDR1 is SEHNR and CDR2 is FQNEAQ in the germline V gene (reference sequence). The V end was cut by 5 bases, the J end by 7 bases, with 14 bases between. CDR3 protein: CASSPPRRGTQYF. CDR3 DNA sequence: TGTGCCAGCAGCCCCCCTAGGCGTGGGACCCAGTACTTC. The full variable domain, with the rest looked up from reference TRBV7-9 and TRBJ2-5, is DTGVSQNPRHKITKRGQNVTFRCDPISEHNRLYWYRQTLGQGPEFLTYFQNEAQLEKSRLLSDRFSAERPKGSFSTLEIQRTEQGDSAMYLCASSPPRRGTQYFGPGTRLLVL.

The chain links TRBV29-1 to TRBJ2-7; TRBD1 matches at 9 bases. Trimming at V came to 7 bases and at J to 2 bases, leaving 3 bases not matched to a gene. Germline V gene data show CDR1 as SQVTM and CDR2 as ANQGSEA. This CDR3 region has 12 residues. Written as DNA, the CDR3 is TGCAGCGCGAGACAGGGGGCCTACGAGCAGTACTTC. Translated, it gives CSARQGAYEQYF.

This rearrangement joins TRBV29-1 to TRBJ2-1; TRBD2 aligns across 7 bases. Germline V gene data show CDR1 as SQVTM and CDR2 as ANQGSEA. The CDR3 extends over 13 amino acids. Trimming at V came to 7 bases and at J to 5 bases, leaving 8 bases not matched to a gene. The CDR3 spells CSAGGGQHNEQFF. CDR3 DNA sequence: TGCAGCGCTGGGGGGGGTCAGCACAATGAGCAGTTCTTC.

This rearrangement joins TRBV7-9 to TRBJ1-1, with TRBD1 identical over 10 bases. The CDR3 extends over 15 amino acids. V was clipped by 4 bases and J by 3 bases; unmatched bases: 5. Germline V gene data show CDR1 as SEHNR and CDR2 as FQNEAQ (reference sequence). The chain's CDR3 is CASSSRDRGYTEAFF. In DNA, the CDR3 is TGTGCCAGCAGCTCCCGGGACAGGGGTTACACTGAAGCTTTCTTT.

The chain recombines TRBV2 with TRBJ1-2, with a weak D call TRBD1 (6 bases). Trimming left V 0 bases short and J 6 bases short, with 11 bases between. In germline, CDR1 is SNHLY, CDR2 FYNNEI. The CDR3 length is 14 residues. CDR3 protein: CASSEAPGGHGYTF. CDR3 bases: TGTGCCAGCAGTGAAGCGCCGGGGGGCCATGGCTACACCTTC.

The chain recombines TRBV7-8 with TRBJ2-5, with 9 bases matching TRBD2. The ends lost 5 bases at V and 5 bases at J; junction bases unmatched: 18. The CDR3 spans 18 residues. The germline V gene has CDR1 SGHVS and CDR2 FQNEAQ. The CDR3 nucleotides read TGTGCCAGCAGCATCTTTAGCGGGGGCGCCGGGATCGAGGAGACCCAGTACTTC. It translates to CASSIFSGGAGIEETQYF.

The J gene is TRBJ2-3, the V gene TRBV7-8; no reliable D call. V was trimmed by 2 bases and J by 4 bases, leaving 10 bases between them. Germline V lookup: CDR1 SGHVS, CDR2 FQNEAQ. The CDR3 has 14 amino acids. CDR3 sequence: CASSLTSSADTQYF. CDR3 DNA: TGTGCCAGCAGCTTAACATCGTCCGCAGATACGCAGTATTTT.

The chain has TRBV10-3 and TRBJ2-7; 7 bases are shared with TRBD2. Losses at the gene ends were 3 bases for V and 3 bases for J; bases not matched to a gene: 5. Germline V gives CDR1 ENHRY, CDR2 SYGVKD. This CDR3 has 14 residues. The CDR3 loop reads CAISDETGGYEQYF. DNA for the CDR3: TGTGCCATCAGTGACGAGACGGGGGGCTACGAGCAGTACTTC.

This clone showed up just once. V is TRBV10-2 and J is TRBJ2-5; TRBD2 might be the D (6 bases). V lost 6 bases and J lost 5, with 13 bases in between. The CDR3 loop spans 13 amino acids. Germline loops: CDR1 WSHSY, CDR2 SAAADI. The CDR3 region is CASSPQRGETQYF. For the CDR3, the DNA is TGCGCCAGCAGCCCACAACGGGGGGAGACCCAGTACTTC.

The count of this clone is one. In nucleotides, the CDR3 is TGCAGCGTTGAAAAGGGCTACAATGAGCAGTTCTTC. Translated, it gives CSVEKGYNEQFF. J is TRBJ2-1 and V is TRBV29-1; D not resolved. This CDR3 comprises 12 residues. The germline gives CDR1 SQVTM, CDR2 ANQGSEA. V shed 2 bases and J shed 3 bases, with 5 bases lying between them.

V and J are TRBV11-2 and TRBJ2-7, with no clear D. Trimming removed 3 bases at V and 6 bases at J, with 3 bases between. CDR1 is SGHAT, CDR2 FQNNGV, per germline. The CDR3 is 10 amino acids. This CDR3 is CASSLVEQYF. Written as DNA, the CDR3 is TGTGCCAGCAGCTTGGTCGAGCAGTACTTC. Combining the CDR3 with reference TRBV11-2 and TRBJ2-7 gives the whole variable domain EAGVAQSPRYKIIEKRQSVAFWCNPISGHATLYWYQQILGQGPKLLIQFQNNGVVDDSQLPKDRFSAERLKGVDSTLKIQPAKLEDSAVYLCASSLVEQYFGPGTRLTVT.

V gene TRBV27 combines with J gene TRBJ2-1, with D unclear. The CDR3 extends over 15 amino acids. Germline-derived CDR1 and CDR2 are MNHEY and SMNVEV (reference sequence). Trimming left V 4 bases short and J 2 bases short, with 12 bases between. The CDR3 reads CASSYRPHPYNEQFF. In DNA, the CDR3 is TGTGCCAGCAGTTACCGACCTCACCCCTACAATGAGCAGTTCTTC.

The J gene is TRBJ2-7, the V gene TRBV7-2; tentatively, D is TRBD2 (7 bases). CDR3 length: 15 residues. The germline V gene encodes CDR1 SGHTA and CDR2 FQGNSA. The V gene lost 2 bases and the J gene lost 1 base, with 12 bases spanning the gap. The CDR3 DNA reads TGTGCCAGCAGCTTAAGGCGGGGGACATCCTACGAGCAGTACTTC. This gives the protein CASSLRRGTSYEQYF. Full variable domain (outside the CDR3, taken from reference TRBV7-2 and TRBJ2-7): GAGVSQSPSNKVTEKGKDVELRCDPISGHTALYWYRQSLGQGLEFLIYFQGNSAPDKSGLPSDRFSAERTGGSVSTLTIQRTQQEDSAVYLCASSLRRGTSYEQYFGPGTRLTVT.

The rearrangement joins TRBV6-5 to TRBJ2-7; D gene uncertain. The CDR3 covers 13 residues. In germline, CDR1 is MNHEY, CDR2 SVGAGI. V was trimmed by 3 bases and J by 3 bases, leaving 9 bases between them. The CDR3 bases are TGTGCCAGCAGTTATGGGCCGAACTACGAGCAGTACTTC. Its translation is CASSYGPNYEQYF.